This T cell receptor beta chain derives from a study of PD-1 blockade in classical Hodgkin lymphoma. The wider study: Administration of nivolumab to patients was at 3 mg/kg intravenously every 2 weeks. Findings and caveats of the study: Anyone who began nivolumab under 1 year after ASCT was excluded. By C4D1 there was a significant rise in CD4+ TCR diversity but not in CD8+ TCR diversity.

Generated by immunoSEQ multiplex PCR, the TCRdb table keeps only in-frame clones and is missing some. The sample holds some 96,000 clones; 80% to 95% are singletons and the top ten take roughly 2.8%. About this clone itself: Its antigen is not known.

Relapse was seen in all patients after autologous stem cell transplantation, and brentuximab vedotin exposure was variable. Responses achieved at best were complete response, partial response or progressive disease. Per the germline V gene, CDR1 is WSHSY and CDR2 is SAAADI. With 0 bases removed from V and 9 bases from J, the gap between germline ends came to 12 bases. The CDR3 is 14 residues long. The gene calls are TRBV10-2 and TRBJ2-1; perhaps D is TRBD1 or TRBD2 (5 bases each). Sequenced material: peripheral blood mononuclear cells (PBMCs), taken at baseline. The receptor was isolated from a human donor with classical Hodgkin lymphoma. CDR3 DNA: TGCGCCAGCAGTGAGTCGGGCTCGAGGGGTGAGCAGTTCTTC. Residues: CASSESGSRGEQFF.